This entry describes one T cell receptor (beta chain). Its antigen is currently not known. Qualities for individual bases were not recorded, and no much larger clone is one base off. The cohort was made up of approximately 670 healthy bone marrow donors. At the time of sampling, all cohort members were nominally healthy, though unrecorded immune exposures were likely present. The donor was CMV seronegative and belonged to the group of around 350 seronegative cohort members. Every donor gave a peripheral blood sample, and the peripheral blood mononuclear cells from that sample were used for TCR beta sequencing. The Qiagen DNeasy Blood Extraction Kit was used to extract genomic DNA from the blood cell samples. This sample was taken from a study of cytomegalovirus exposure and HLA in healthy donors (dated by TCRdb to 2015 to 2018). At the level of the whole study: According to an earlier analysis of 587 of the donors, about 179 million T cells yielded over 90 million unique TCR beta sequences and about 300 Gb of sequence data. Approximately 300 gigabases of sequencing data and approximately 92 million unique TCR sequences made up an early release that covered around 640 HLA-typed donors. Of the roughly 400 genotyped donors, about 80% fell in the genetic ancestry cluster associated with self-reported Caucasian donors. The aim of the study was to test whether cataloging public T cell receptors could identify signatures of past pathogen exposure. The study used immunosequencing to profile the T cell repertoires of under 700 subjects and linked those repertoires to cytomegalovirus serostatus. Along with the approximately 700-subject first cohort, a separate validation cohort of over a hundred different subjects was used. To predict cytomegalovirus infection status, the study combined high-throughput TCR immunosequencing, statistical association of individual TCRs with disease status, and machine learning. To study patterns of TCR occurrence, a later analysis re-analyzed previously published TCR beta repertoires from 650 to 750 donors and added high-resolution HLA genotyping. In the later analysis, no new phenotypic data were used to find candidate immune exposures; instead, reliance was placed on TCR beta sequences and their occurrence across donors. To decide whether each TCR beta V gene segment behaved as functional or pseudogenic, an earlier analysis of some 600 of the donors relied on high-throughput TCR beta sequencing. Donor age, sex, ethnicity and CMV serostatus were collected together with the repertoire data. In a later genetic analysis, genome-wide SNP genotypes for 398 of the 666 donors were used, and that subset was treated as a discovery cohort. Every discovery cohort repertoire had been produced on one sequencing platform. HLA typing included class I and class II loci at four-digit resolution. The number of typed donors differed by locus: about 629-640 for A, B, C, DRB1 and DQB1; some 500 for DQA1; 606 for DPA1; and 450 to 480 for DPB1. Roughly 5 DR-DQ haplotypes were handled as single units for association and clustering because linkage in the cohort was strong. Among 300 to 500 genotyped donors of the cohort, an average of roughly 230,000 unique TCR beta nucleotide sequences was sequenced per donor, of which about 19% were non-productive.

Results and caveats for the whole study, not just this receptor: According to the authors, the approach could potentially be generalized to other disease states and immunological phenotypes. Correlated functional status among segregating V segments might be attributable to linkage disequilibrium, but an unknown experimental factor could not be ruled out. According to a later analysis, most CMV-associated TCR beta chains appeared to be HLA-restricted, and the HLA associations seemed to be driven largely by CMV exposure. A later genetic analysis reported fewer N-insertions in productive TCRs among donors in an Asian-associated ancestry cluster than the roughly 720-donor mean. A cluster of highly shared sequence variants was judged likely to be a technical artifact of the sequencing pipeline. In this cohort, only TCR beta chains were sequenced, and detectable features were limited by the absence of alpha or paired-chain data. In vitro tests confirmed that a few of the cytomegalovirus-associated TCR beta chains recognize cytomegalovirus antigens. Because the 87-base-pair reads could not distinguish some IMGT-functional V segments, including TRBV6-2 and TRBV6-3, those segments were excluded. The classifier was reported to diagnose cytomegalovirus status with high specificity and sensitivity in both the original and validation cohorts. Because HLA typing was missing for some donors at each locus, association tests included only the typed subset. A further reported finding was that TCR beta sequences accurately predicted the HLA-A and HLA-B alleles for most subjects in the first cohort. The presence/absence analyses assumed that sequencing depth was roughly uniform across donors, and that assumption may not be true. The only immune exposure information available for the cohort was CMV serostatus. Strong co-occurrence of HLA alleles, especially DR and DQ, made assigning TCR associations to individual alleles difficult. A later analysis found that HLA-associated TCR beta chains were more clonally expanded and had lower generation probabilities than equally common non-associated chains. Specific HLA alleles were associated with some 15,000 TCR beta sequences at a false discovery rate of 0.05 in a later analysis. While some public TCRs were present in many individuals, most TCR sequences turned up only very rarely across donors. A later analysis found that TCR association rates varied across HLA loci, with DRB1 alleles showing the most associated TCRs and HLA-C alleles the fewest. Because counts were too low, some 17 rarely observed V segments, including chromosome 9 orphons, were left out of the earlier analysis of a few hundred of the donors. The study gave a list of more than 150 TCR beta chains associated with cytomegalovirus. An earlier analysis of several hundred of the donors showed that most TCR beta V segments appeared in productive rearrangements either about 87% or about 30% of the time, which broadly matched IMGT annotations. V-gene and J-gene trimming of TCR beta chains was associated with a missense DCLRE1C variant in a later genetic analysis, and the association was replicated in an independent cohort. Several of the top co-occurrence clusters appeared to be linked to parvovirus B19, influenza, CMV and Epstein-Barr virus, according to a later analysis.

The germline V end is reduced by 1 base and the J end by 0 bases; junction bases left unmatched: 2. CDR1 and CDR2 were assigned from the germline V gene as SGDLS and YYNGEE. The CDR3 numbers 15 residues from cysteine through phenylalanine. Solely the CDR3 DNA is kept, with 45 bases framed from the first base. The library relied on the immunoSEQ multiplex PCR assay. The multiplex PCR relied on a mix of 60 forward primers for TCR Vbeta segments and 13 reverse primers for TCR Jbeta segments. The CDR3 region of rearranged TCR beta genes was amplified from genomic DNA by a multiplex PCR assay. On the Illumina HiSeq System, the amplified TCR beta libraries were sequenced as 87-base-pair reads. On the authors' methods: Across the 670 or so repertoires, a later analysis counted approximately 83 million unique TCR beta chains, 9.5 million to 13 million of which were shared by at least two donors. Raw reads were error-corrected and collapsed into unique sequences with a nearest-neighbor algorithm that merged closely related sequences to remove PCR and sequencing errors. CDR3 sequences were aligned to IMGT reference sequences to assign V, D and J gene segments. For a sequence to be retained, at least a six-nucleotide match to both a V gene segment and a J gene segment was required. Rearrangements were classified as productive when the CDR3 lacked stop codons and remained in frame with V and J, and all other rearrangements were classified as non-productive. CDR3 was defined according to IMGT convention as the region running from the second conserved V-encoded cysteine to the conserved J-encoded phenylalanine. Sequences without an unambiguous match to a single V gene segment were excluded from the earlier analysis of approximately 560 of the donors. An earlier analysis of under 750 of the donors called V segments functional above 56.7% productive rearrangements and segregating when the between-donor standard deviation exceeded 5%. A statistical classification framework was built for diagnosing cytomegalovirus status from the catalog of TCR beta chain sequences. A later analysis assigned V and J genes by comparing TCR nucleotide sequences with IMGT/GENE-DB human TR gene sequences. In a later analysis, CDR3 sequences and most-parsimonious VDJ recombination scenarios were assigned using the TCRdist pipeline. In a later analysis, every TCR beta chain was defined by the combination of its CDR3 amino acid sequence and its V-gene family, and reads without a unique V-gene family were dropped. A later analysis removed 592 highly shared, low-generation-probability nucleotide sequences to deal with suspected cross-contamination and a sequencing artifact. In a later analysis, a clonal expansion index was calculated for each public chain from normalized within-repertoire ranks of inferred template counts. In a later analysis, generation probabilities were computed with a VDJ recombination model fitted to out-of-frame rearrangements, and the resulting probabilities were checked against IGoR. In a later analysis, TCR-TCR, TCR-HLA and TCR-CMV co-occurrence was scored with hypergeometric tests, and a repertoire-size bias correction was applied to TCR pairs. False discovery rates were estimated in a later analysis by permuting HLA or CMV assignments 20 times. A later analysis grouped co-occurring TCRs with DBSCAN, adding TCRdist sequence similarity when clustering within HLA-allele-positive subsets. Co-occurrence clustering excluded repertoires with fewer than 30,000 or more than 120,000 public chains, plus five with anomalous nucleotide sharing. TCRdb obtained this table from immuneACCESS and retained in-frame rearrangements with V and J assigned. These tables miss some clones; where compared with another copy, unresolved V genes account for less than half of the shortfall, and the remainder is unexplained. V and J calls and clone size are given by that table; D and trimming were obtained from the DNA. The sample table holds about 180,000 clones, of which roughly 78% were seen once. The ten biggest clones cover 1.5% to 2% of the sample.

The V gene is TRBV9 and the J gene is TRBJ2-3; TRBD2 lines up with 7 middle nucleotides. Sequences were obtained from PBMCs. This clonotype was sampled from a woman aged 25 to 45 in good health and CMV-seronegative. The DNA sequence is given as TGTGCCAGCAGCGTACTAGCGGATAGCACAGATACGCAGTATTTT. This encodes CASSVLADSTDTQYF.